The clone carrying this T cell receptor (beta chain) has more than one count but fewer than ten. Its antigen is currently unknown. The entry originates in a study of post-analysis software for immune sequencing data. The wider study: Included courses were relapsing-remitting and secondary progressive multiple sclerosis; progressive-relapsing multiple sclerosis was also included.

Study-level findings and limits: Controls had significantly higher normalized Chao1 diversity than multiple sclerosis patients. Strong co-clustering by F measure was evident for samples that had been prepared in the same batch. Controls showed lower frequencies than patients for five TRBV segments, and TRBV5-6, TRBV5-1 and TRBV20-1 were among these.

Germline loops: CDR1 LNHNV, CDR2 YYDKDF (reference sequence). The CDR3 has 15 residues. V shed 3 bases, J shed 4 bases, and the junction held 8 bases outside the gene matches. The library was made from cDNA and included unique molecular identifiers. Input amounts of about 0.95 to 11 million T cells were used. These gave approximately 500,000 cDNA molecules, so each molecule approximated one T cell. TCRdb re-analysed the PCR reads in MiXCR, keeping a single row per CDR3 protein. The sample includes about 680,000 distinct CDR3 sequences, over 45% of them seen just once. This TCR came from a girl aged 2 to 10 with multiple sclerosis. The chain has TRBV15 and TRBJ1-2; 7 nucleotides align to TRBD1. The sample taken for sequencing was blood. CDR3 in amino acids: CATSSLQGRFYGYTF. The CDR3 region has the DNA TGTGCCACCAGCAGTTTACAGGGGAGGTTCTATGGCTACACCTTC.